This passage covers 30 T cell receptor beta chains from one sample sequenced in a study of T cells in Graves' hyperthyroidism and ophthalmopathy. Amplification of TCR beta CDR3 regions used RNA as the template. A first-round RT-PCR of the TCR CDR3 used the HTBI primer set. A single record per CDR3 protein comes from TCRdb applying MiXCR to the multiplex PCR reads. The sample yields fewer than 850,000 distinct CDR3 sequences, about 18% seen once. Sequencing input: blood. These receptors were collected from a man aged 45-65 years with Graves' hyperthyroidism.

This chain links TRBV6-1 with TRBJ2-4; D perhaps matches TRBD2 (6 bases). The CDR3 totals 18 residues. Germline V CDR1 and CDR2: MNHNS, SASEGT. V was trimmed by 2 bases and J by 0 bases, leaving 17 bases between them. CDR3 in DNA: TGTGCCAGCAGTGAACCGGGAGCGCCTGGACTAGCCAAAAACATTCAGTACTTC. It codes for CASSEPGAPGLAKNIQYF.

In the case of this clonotype: The germline gene is not matched at one end of the junction; a read error may be the cause. The CDR3 DNA sequence: TGTGCCAGCAGCGTGGGGACGGCTAGCAATCAGACCCAGCATTTT. Encoded protein: CASSVGTASNQTQHF. This chain links TRBV9 with TRBJ1-5; the D gene is possibly TRBD1 (5 bases). CDR1 is SGDLS, CDR2 YYNGEE, per germline. This CDR3 region has 15 residues.

This clonotype was counted between two and nine times. Just one base apart from a much larger clone, this may be a read error. The chain employs TRBV18 and TRBJ1-1; tentative D call: TRBD1 (6 bases). The V end lost 3 bases, the J end lost 8 bases, and 10 bases lay between the germline ends. The CDR3 totals 12 residues. The germline V gene has CDR1 KGHSH and CDR2 LQKENI. In nucleotides, the CDR3 is TGTGCCAGCTCACCGCCACAGGGAGAAGCTTTCTTT. Its protein is CASSPPQGEAFF.

The chain has TRBV28 and TRBJ2-1; D is possibly TRBD2 (5 bases). The CDR3 extends over 15 amino acids. CDR1 and CDR2 (germline): MDHEN, SYDVKM. Trimming took 6 bases from V and 4 from J, leaving 16 bases between them. The CDR3 sequence: CASSQTSGFYNEQFF. The CDR3 coding sequence is TGTGCCAGCAGCCAAACTAGTGGGTTTTACAATGAGCAGTTCTTC. The variable domain in full, completed from reference TRBV28 and TRBJ2-1, reads DVKVTQSSRYLVKRTGEKVFLECVQDMDHENMFWYRQDPGLGLRLIYFSYDVKMKEKGDIPEGYSVSREKKERFSLILESASTNQTSMYLCASSQTSGFYNEQFFGPGTRLTVL.

For this clonotype: It may be a read error: a sequence one base away is much more abundant. The chain joins TRBV20-1 to TRBJ1-3; the D gene is possibly TRBD1 (5 bases). CDR3 length: 13 residues. Looked up from germline, CDR1 is DFQATT and CDR2 is SNEGSKA (reference sequence). The CDR3 region is CSAPDRTGDTIYF. CDR3 DNA sequence: TGCAGTGCTCCTGACAGAACTGGAGACACCATATATTTT.

Ten or more counts support this clonotype. The genes are TRBV7-2 and TRBJ2-7; 10 nucleotides align to TRBD2. CDR3 length: 15 residues. Per the germline V gene, CDR1 is SGHTA and CDR2 is FQGNSA. Losses at the gene ends were 3 bases for V and 3 bases for J; bases not matched to a gene: 5. The CDR3 sequence is CASSFNSGGFYEQYF. Written as DNA, the CDR3 is TGTGCCAGCAGCTTTAATAGCGGGGGGTTCTACGAGCAGTACTTC.

The CDR3 nucleotides read TGCAGTGCTCCCACTTATGGGGGCCGGAGCAATCAGCCCCAGCATTTT. Residues: CSAPTYGGRSNQPQHF. This chain uses TRBV20-1 with TRBJ1-5; a possible D gene is TRBD1 (6 bases). V was trimmed by 5 bases and J by 1 base, leaving 18 bases between them. The germline gives CDR1 DFQATT, CDR2 SNEGSKA (reference sequence). This CDR3 spans 16 amino acids.

This clonotype has a count of ten or more. This chain links TRBV2 with TRBJ1-4; 9 nucleotides align to TRBD1. Germline CDR1 SNHLY, CDR2 FYNNEI. V was clipped by 4 bases and J by 4 bases; unmatched bases: 4. This CDR3 region has 15 residues. In DNA form, the CDR3 reads TGTGCCAGCAGTGCTCCGGGACAGGGTAATGAAAAACTGTTTTTT. Residues: CASSAPGQGNEKLFF.

A note on this clonotype: Since a much larger clone is just one base distant, this may be a read error. The chain couples TRBV9 to TRBJ1-1; no definite D call. Per germline, CDR1 SGDLS and CDR2 YYNGEE. The CDR3 runs 14 residues. CDR3 residues: CASSVGTAYTESFF. For the CDR3, the DNA is TGTGCCAGCAGCGTAGGAACAGCTTACACTGAATCTTTCTTT.

The chain joins TRBV7-2 to TRBJ2-7; D assignment may be TRBD1 or TRBD2 (5 bases each). The CDR3 runs to 12 residues. V was cut by 3 bases and J by 7 bases, with 10 bases left in between. Germline V gene data show CDR1 as SGHTA and CDR2 as FQGNSA. The CDR3 DNA sequence: TGTGCCAGCAGCTTTTGGGGGTGGGAGCAGTACTTC. Its translation is CASSFWGWEQYF. The full variable domain, its missing parts supplied by reference TRBV7-2 and TRBJ2-7, is GAGVSQSPSNKVTEKGKDVELRCDPISGHTALYWYRQSLGQGLEFLIYFQGNSAPDKSGLPSDRFSAERTGGSVSTLTIQRTQQEDSAVYLCASSFWGWEQYFGPGTRLTVT.

At least ten counts were recorded for this clonotype. V usage is TRBV12-3 or TRBV12-4 and J usage is TRBJ1-4; no reliable D call. Deletions cut 6 bases from V and 2 bases from J, with 16 bases between. The CDR3 has 16 amino acids. The CDR3 DNA reads as TGTGCCAGCAGCCCCCGACCCGGCGGGACTAATGAAAAACTGTTTTTT. Translation: CASSPRPGGTNEKLFF.

This clonotype was picked up many times. The J gene is TRBJ1-1, the V gene TRBV28; D possibly corresponds to TRBD1 (6 bases). CDR1 and CDR2 from the germline V gene are MDHEN and SYDVKM. V was cut by 5 bases and J by 5 bases, with 12 bases left in between. The CDR3 runs 13 residues. CDR3 bases: TGTGCCAGCAGTCAACAGGGAATAACTGAAGCTTTCTTT. Its translation is CASSQQGITEAFF.

The chain is built from TRBV6-1 and TRBJ1-2; D is possibly TRBD1 (6 bases). The CDR3 spans 15 residues. V shed 5 bases and J shed 4 bases, with 17 bases lying between them. Germline CDR1 is MNHNS and CDR2 is SASEGT. CDR3 sequence reads: CASSSGSGELYGYTF. The CDR3 DNA reads as TGTGCCAGCAGTAGCGGATCAGGGGAACTCTATGGCTACACCTTC.

The V and J genes are TRBV6-5 and TRBJ2-7; possibly TRBD1 or TRBD2 for D (5 bases each). CDR1 is MNHEY and CDR2 is SVGAGI in the germline V gene. V lost 4 bases and J 3 bases, leaving 13 bases between the germline ends. The CDR3 totals 14 residues. The CDR3: CASSSGPYYYEQYF. CDR3 nucleotide sequence: TGTGCCAGCAGTTCGGGGCCGTACTACTACGAGCAGTACTTC.

The chain has TRBV19 and TRBJ2-5; TRBD1 matches 8 bases. Germline values: CDR1 LNHDA, CDR2 SQIVND (reference sequence). The CDR3 has 15 amino acids. The junction had 8 bases not matched to a gene; V was cut back by 3 bases and J by 5 bases. CDR3 residues: CASSIRTGPGETQYF. Here the CDR3 DNA reads TGTGCCAGTAGTATCCGGACAGGGCCCGGGGAGACCCAGTACTTC.

The chain has TRBV5-1 and TRBJ1-1; D perhaps matches TRBD1 (6 bases). V was cut by 4 bases and J by 6 bases, with 13 bases left in between. The CDR3 has 13 residues. Germline V gene data show CDR1 as SGHRS and CDR2 as YFSETQ. The CDR3 DNA sequence: TGCGCCAGCAGCCCGAGGGGGGATCCTGAAGCTTTCTTT. Protein: CASSPRGDPEAFF.

The CDR3 DNA follows: TGCAGTGCTAGACGCCGGGACAGAGTAATCAATGAGCAGTTCTTC. Encoded protein: CSARRRDRVINEQFF. The V gene is TRBV20-1, the J gene TRBJ2-1; TRBD1 agrees at 7 bases. CDR3 length: 15 residues. The germline V gene encodes CDR1 DFQATT and CDR2 SNEGSKA (reference sequence). J was trimmed by 6 bases and V by 2 bases; bases with no gene match: 10.

This clonotype was observed at least ten times. CDR3 coding DNA: TGTGCCAGCAGCAATACCCCCTTGACTAGCGGGAGGGCCTTACTCTCCTACGAGCAGTACTTC. Residues: CASSNTPLTSGRALLSYEQYF. The chain employs TRBV7-9 and TRBJ2-7, with 14 nucleotides matching TRBD2. The CDR3 spans 21 residues. The ends lost 5 bases at V and 0 bases at J; junction bases unmatched: 18. Germline-derived CDR1 and CDR2 are SEHNR and FQNEAQ (reference sequence).

This clonotype was detected ten times or more. The chain joins TRBV6-1 to TRBJ2-7; 7 bases agree with TRBD2. The CDR3 loop spans 15 amino acids. Germline CDR1 is MNHNS and CDR2 is SASEGT. V was pared by 6 bases and J by 0 bases, with 8 bases of the junction left unmatched. DNA for the CDR3: TGTGCCAGCAGAACCCGGGACTACAGCTCCTACGAGCAGTACTTC. Protein product: CASRTRDYSSYEQYF.

This clonotype appeared many times. The chain uses TRBV29-1 and TRBJ2-7; TRBD1 matches 10 bases. The germline gives CDR1 SQVTM, CDR2 ANQGSEA. The CDR3 runs to 14 residues. V lost 7 bases, J lost 4 bases, and 10 bases stayed unmatched. CDR3 sequence reads: CSATTGGGSYEQYF. For the CDR3, the DNA is TGCAGCGCTACGACAGGGGGCGGATCGTACGAGCAGTACTTC.

This clonotype has more than one count but fewer than ten. The chain joins TRBV7-9 to TRBJ2-3; D is possibly TRBD1 (6 bases). The V gene's germline CDR1 is SEHNR and CDR2 FQNEAQ (reference sequence). V lost 7 bases, J lost 2 bases, and 16 bases lay in between. CDR3 size: 15 residues. The CDR3: CASTEGTYYTDTQYF. CDR3 nucleotides: TGTGCCAGCACCGAGGGGACATATTACACAGATACGCAGTATTTT. Full variable domain (outside the CDR3, taken from reference TRBV7-9 and TRBJ2-3): DTGVSQNPRHKITKRGQNVTFRCDPISEHNRLYWYRQTLGQGPEFLTYFQNEAQLEKSRLLSDRFSAERPKGSFSTLEIQRTEQGDSAMYLCASTEGTYYTDTQYFGPGTRLTVL.

A word on this clonotype: The junction and the germline gene differ at one end; a read error may be behind it. This chain connects TRBV5-1 to TRBJ1-4; 8 positions match TRBD1. CDR3 length equals 15 residues. Germline V gene sequence: CDR1 SGHRS, CDR2 YFSETQ. The CDR3 loop reads CAGSDTGGTSEKLFF. CDR3 bases: TGCGCCGGCAGCGATACAGGGGGGACTAGTGAAAAACTGTTTTTT.

In its sample, this clonotype was seen once. The chain employs TRBV7-9 and TRBJ2-7, with TRBD2 matching 11 bases. Trimming took 1 base from V and 1 from J; bases not matched to a gene: 6. The germline V gene has CDR1 SEHNR and CDR2 FQNEAQ (reference sequence). The CDR3 is 17 amino acids. The CDR3 nucleotides are TGTGCCAGCAGCTTAGGTCTAGCGGGAGGAGGGTCCTACGAGCAGTACTTC. Its protein product is CASSLGLAGGGSYEQYF.

The sample holds many counts of this clonotype. A read error may produce the germline difference seen at one junction end. This chain uses TRBV5-1 with TRBJ2-3, with a tentative D call TRBD1 (6 bases). This CDR3 contains 15 residues. Germline V gene data show CDR1 as SGHRS and CDR2 as YFSETQ. The chain's CDR3 is CASSPGQTSTDTQYF. DNA for the CDR3: TGTGCCAGCAGCCCTGGACAGACTAGCACAGATACGCAGTATTTT.

The sample holds many counts of this clonotype. J is TRBJ1-2 and V is TRBV2; possible D gene TRBD1, 5 bases. The CDR3 has 17 residues. CDR1 SNHLY and CDR2 FYNNEI come from the germline V gene. The V gene lost 6 bases and the J gene lost 5 bases, with 25 bases spanning the gap. The CDR3 region is CASRMEGATITVYGYTF. The DNA of the CDR3 is TGTGCCAGCAGAATGGAAGGGGCGACTATAACCGTTTATGGCTACACCTTC.

This clonotype was observed at least ten times. The J gene is TRBJ1-1, the V gene TRBV3-1; the D is unclear. Trimming left V 1 base short and J 1 base short, with 16 bases between. Germline V gene sequence: CDR1 LGHDT, CDR2 YNNKEL (reference sequence). This CDR3 region has 17 residues. The CDR3: CASSQAERQTTNTEAFF. For the CDR3, the DNA is TGTGCCAGCAGCCAAGCAGAGCGCCAGACTACGAACACTGAAGCTTTCTTT.

This clonotype was seen ten or more times. The chain joins TRBV6-1 to TRBJ1-1; D is perhaps TRBD1 (5 bases). CDR3 length equals 15 residues. The ends were cut back, 6 bases at V and 0 bases at J, with 14 bases in the middle. The germline gives CDR1 MNHNS, CDR2 SASEGT. As DNA, the CDR3 is TGTGCCAGCAGCCCAATCACAGGATTGAACACTGAAGCTTTCTTT. This encodes CASSPITGLNTEAFF.

This clonotype was seen many times. The chain combines TRBV7-2 with TRBJ1-1; D is unclear. The V end was cut by 5 bases, the J end by 4 bases, with 11 bases between. Germline V gives CDR1 SGHTA, CDR2 FQGNSA. This CDR3 contains 13 residues. The CDR3 DNA is TGTGCCAGCAGCCCCCCCCCCGTCACTGAAGCTTTCTTT. It specifies CASSPPPVTEAFF.

This clonotype has a count of ten or more. The V call is TRBV11-2, the J call TRBJ2-7; 14 bases are a match to TRBD2. Trimming removed 0 bases from V and 7 bases from J; junction bases left unmatched: 8. Germline-derived CDR1 and CDR2 are SGHAT and FQNNGV. CDR3 length: 17 residues. The CDR3 here is CASSLDYGTSGSHEQYF. CDR3 nucleotide sequence: TGTGCCAGCAGCTTAGATTACGGGACTAGCGGGAGTCATGAGCAGTACTTC. Drawing the rest from reference TRBV11-2 and TRBJ2-7, the complete variable domain is EAGVAQSPRYKIIEKRQSVAFWCNPISGHATLYWYQQILGQGPKLLIQFQNNGVVDDSQLPKDRFSAERLKGVDSTLKIQPAKLEDSAVYLCASSLDYGTSGSHEQYFGPGTRLTVT.

This clonotype was counted ten times or more. CDR3 loop: CSAGGETSGIQETQYF. The CDR3 nucleotides are TGCAGTGCAGGAGGGGAGACTAGCGGGATCCAAGAGACCCAGTACTTC. V usage is TRBV20-1 and J usage is TRBJ2-5; TRBD2 matches 11 bases. V lost 6 bases, J lost 1 base, and 10 bases stayed unmatched. This CDR3 has 16 residues. Germline V gene lookup returns CDR1 DFQATT and CDR2 SNEGSKA (reference sequence).